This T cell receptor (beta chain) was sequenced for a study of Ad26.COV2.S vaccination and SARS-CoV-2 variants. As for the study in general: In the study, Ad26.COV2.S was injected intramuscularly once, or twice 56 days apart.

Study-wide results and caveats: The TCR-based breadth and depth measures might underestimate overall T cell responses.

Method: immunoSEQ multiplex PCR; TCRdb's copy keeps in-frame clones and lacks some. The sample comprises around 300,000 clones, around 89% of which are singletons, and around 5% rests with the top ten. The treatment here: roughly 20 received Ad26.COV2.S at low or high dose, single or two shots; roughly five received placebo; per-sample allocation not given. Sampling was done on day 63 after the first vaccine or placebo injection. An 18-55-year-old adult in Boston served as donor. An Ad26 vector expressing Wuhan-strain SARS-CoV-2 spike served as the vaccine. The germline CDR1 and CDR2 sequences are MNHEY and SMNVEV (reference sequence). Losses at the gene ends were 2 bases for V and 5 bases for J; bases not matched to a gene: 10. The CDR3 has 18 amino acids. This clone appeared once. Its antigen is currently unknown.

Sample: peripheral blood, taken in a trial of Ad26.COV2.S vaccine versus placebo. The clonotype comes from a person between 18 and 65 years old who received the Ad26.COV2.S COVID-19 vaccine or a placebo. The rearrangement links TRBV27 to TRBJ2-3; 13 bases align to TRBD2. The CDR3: CASSLGTVTSGRLDTQYF. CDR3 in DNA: TGTGCCAGCAGTTTAGGGACTGTGACTAGCGGGAGGCTAGATACGCAGTATTTT.